This T cell receptor beta chain was captured in a study of circulating CD8 cells and anti-PD-1 response in melanoma. Study details: Treatment was intravenous nivolumab at 3 mg/kg every 2 weeks. Points from the study as a whole: PD-1 and DPOS subsets showed similar, higher clonality than DNEG.

TCR libraries were prepared from roughly 14 ng of total RNA with the QIAseq Immune Repertoire TCR panel. TCRdb used MiXCR to reprocess the reads, holding one entry per CDR3 protein. In the table there are just under 450 distinct CDR3 sequences, 4% to 5.5% of which are singletons. Per the germline V gene, CDR1 is DFQATT and CDR2 is SNEGSKA (reference sequence). Between the trimmed V and J ends, which lost 6 bases and 0 bases, there was a span of 9 bases. The CDR3 has 13 residues. Sorting of live CD3+CD8+TCRalphabeta+ cells by PD-1 and/or TIGIT gave four subsets. In its sample, this clonotype is large. Its antigen is not known.

The rearrangement uses TRBV20-1 and TRBJ2-4; D is ambiguous. The TCR was taken from a human donor with melanoma. The specimen was CD8+ T cells from PBMCs, collected at baseline or after one month of anti-PD-1 therapy (not recorded which). CDR3 sequence reads: CSALHGAKNIQYF. CDR3 DNA sequence: TGCAGTGCCCTTCACGGAGCCAAAAACATTCAGTACTTC.